Shown below are 32 T cell receptor beta chains from a single sample sequenced in a study of blood T cell repertoires in COVID-19. The repertoire was sequenced with immunoSEQ multiplex PCR; TCRdb's copy has only in-frame clones and lacks some. This sample has approximately 300,000 clones, with 85% to 95% found just once. The sequenced sample was PBMCs or T cells enriched from blood (not recorded which). Receptor source: a woman under 40 who had been exposed to COVID-19.

J is TRBJ1-3 and V is TRBV7-9; D remains unclear. The CDR3 covers 13 residues. Germline V lookup: CDR1 SEHNR, CDR2 FQNEAQ (reference sequence). V lost 5 bases to trimming and J lost 6 bases, with 11 bases between them. This chain's CDR3 is CASSIMGKNTIYF. The CDR3 DNA reads as TGTGCCAGCAGCATCATGGGCAAAAACACCATATATTTT.

The chain uses TRBV18 and TRBJ1-1; weak D call: TRBD1 (5 bases). The germline V gene encodes CDR1 KGHSH and CDR2 LQKENI. Trimming stripped 4 bases from V and 4 bases from J, with 13 bases between. The CDR3 is 14 residues long. The CDR3 nucleotides are TGTGCCAGCTCACGACAACAGGTGAGCACTGAAGCTTTCTTT. This gives the protein CASSRQQVSTEAFF.

The CDR3 DNA sequence: TGTGCCAGCAGCGTAGATATAGGGGGTTGGGCTGAAGCTTTCTTT. It translates to CASSVDIGGWAEAFF. The chain employs TRBV9 and TRBJ1-1, with D possibly being TRBD1 (6 bases). The CDR3 sequence is 15 residues long. CDR1 is SGDLS and CDR2 is YYNGEE in the germline V gene. Trimming stripped 0 bases from V and 6 bases from J, with 15 bases between.

The chain has TRBV4-3 and TRBJ1-2, with 7 bases identical to TRBD1. The CDR3 extends over 16 amino acids. Trimming removed 1 base from V and 6 bases from J; junction bases left unmatched: 11. In germline, CDR1 is LGHNA, CDR2 YSLEER. The CDR3 nucleotides read TGCGCCAGCAGCCAAGTACCGACAGGGTTTTCTCATGGCTACACCTTC. This sequence encodes CASSQVPTGFSHGYTF.

This rearrangement joins TRBV11-2 to TRBJ2-3, with TRBD2 identical over 7 bases. V dropped 5 bases and J dropped 4; count of bases not matched to a gene: 9. This CDR3 has 15 amino acids. The V gene's germline CDR1 is SGHAT and CDR2 FQNNGV. The CDR3 nucleotides read TGTGCCAGCAGCCCCCTCAGCGGGGAGTCAGATACGCAGTATTTT. Its translation is CASSPLSGESDTQYF.

V gene TRBV4-3 combines with J gene TRBJ1-2; a possible D gene is TRBD1 (6 bases). V lost 5 bases and J lost 5, with 15 bases in between. Looked up from germline, CDR1 is LGHNA and CDR2 is YSLEER. The CDR3 has 14 amino acids. The CDR3 nucleotides are TGCGCCAGCAGCTACCGGCACAGGGAATATGGCTACACCTTC. This gives the protein CASSYRHREYGYTF.

CDR3 in amino acids: CASSHEDRGNQPQHF. The DNA of the CDR3 is TGTGCCAGCAGCCACGAGGACAGGGGCAATCAGCCCCAGCATTTT. This chain connects TRBV4-2 to TRBJ1-5; 8 nucleotides match TRBD1. After removal of 3 bases from V and 2 bases from J, the junction contained 3 bases not matched to a gene. Per the germline V gene, CDR1 is LGHNA and CDR2 is YNFKEQ. This CDR3 contains 15 residues.

V usage is TRBV21-1 and J usage is TRBJ1-5; TRBD1 is the table's D call, not checked against the DNA. TRBV21-1 is recorded as a pseudogene. The CDR3 length is 12 residues. The CDR3 DNA reads TGTGCCAGCAGACATAGCAATCAGCCCCAGCATTTT. Translated, it gives CASRHSNQPQHF.

This clone occurred once. The chain uses TRBV9 and TRBJ2-7, with 8 bases aligning to TRBD1. The CDR3 contains 16 residues. Germline CDR1 is SGDLS and CDR2 is YYNGEE. V gave up 0 bases and J gave up 3 bases; unmatched junction bases: 8. DNA for the CDR3: TGTGCCAGCAGCGTAGGGGACCGACAGGGGATCTACGAGCAGTACTTC. Its translation: CASSVGDRQGIYEQYF.

V gene TRBV6-5 combines with J gene TRBJ1-5; D is perhaps TRBD1 (5 bases). The CDR3 runs to 13 residues. Germline V gene sequence: CDR1 MNHEY, CDR2 SVGAGI. Trimming left V 6 bases short and J 1 base short, with 7 bases between. The DNA for the CDR3 is TGTGCCAGCAGGGGGGGAAGCAATCAGCCCCAGCATTTT. Translating gives CASRGGSNQPQHF.

The gene calls are TRBV7-3 and TRBJ1-1; 9 bases fit TRBD1. The CDR3 has 16 residues. The junction had 11 bases not matched to a gene; V was cut back by 5 bases and J by 4 bases. Germline loops: CDR1 SGHTA, CDR2 FQGTGA. CDR3 loop: CASSPGQGSLGTEAFF. The CDR3 DNA is TGTGCCAGCAGCCCCGGACAGGGGAGCTTGGGCACTGAAGCTTTCTTT.

V is TRBV11-2 and J is TRBJ2-7; 7 positions match TRBD2. The V segment lost 0 bases and the J segment 3 bases; nucleotides outside the gene matches: 5. Germline CDR1 reads SGHAT; CDR2 reads FQNNGV. The CDR3 covers 15 residues. Here the CDR3 reads CASSLEGGDHYEQYF. CDR3 bases: TGTGCCAGCAGCTTAGAGGGGGGGGACCACTACGAGCAGTACTTC.

The V and J genes are TRBV5-1 and TRBJ2-2, with D unclear. CDR1 SGHRS and CDR2 YFSETQ come from the germline V gene. This CDR3 is built from 15 residues. The V and J ends lost 0 bases and 0 bases respectively, with 6 bases between them. The CDR3: CASSLDPANTGELFF. CDR3 nucleotides: TGCGCCAGCAGCTTGGATCCGGCGAACACCGGGGAGCTGTTTTTT. The complete variable domain, with remaining parts taken from reference TRBV5-1 and TRBJ2-2, reads KAGVTQTPRYLIKTRGQQVTLSCSPISGHRSVSWYQQTPGQGLQFLFEYFSETQRNKGNFPGRFSGRQFSNSRSEMNVSTLELGDSALYLCASSLDPANTGELFFGEGSRLTVL.

V usage is TRBV20-1 and J usage is TRBJ1-1; TRBD1 might be the D (6 bases). The CDR3 totals 15 residues. Germline-derived CDR1 and CDR2 are DFQATT and SNEGSKA (reference sequence). The V gene lost 3 bases and the J gene lost 0 bases, with 14 bases spanning the gap. The CDR3 reads CSASGGNYLNTEAFF. The CDR3, as DNA: TGCAGTGCTAGTGGGGGCAACTATTTGAACACTGAAGCTTTCTTT.

CDR3 bases: TGTGCCAGCAGCTTACGGCCTCCAGGGCCTGAAGGGGATCTGAGTGGCTACACCTTC. Translating it yields CASSLRPPGPEGDLSGYTF. This chain connects TRBV7-6 to TRBJ1-2, with D perhaps TRBD1 (5 bases). This CDR3 comprises 19 residues. Deletions cut 2 bases from V and 7 bases from J, with 29 bases between. The germline CDR1 and CDR2 sequences are SGHVS and FNYEAQ.

V gene TRBV18 combines with J gene TRBJ1-1, with a weak D call TRBD1 (6 bases). The CDR3 loop spans 15 amino acids. Germline V CDR1 and CDR2: KGHSH, LQKENI. With 5 bases removed from V and 3 bases from J, the gap between germline ends came to 16 bases. DNA of the CDR3: TGTGCCAGCTCATCCCGACAGGTTCGGGACACTGAAGCTTTCTTT. This codes for CASSSRQVRDTEAFF.

The V gene is TRBV5-1, the J gene TRBJ1-1; weak D call: TRBD1 (5 bases). CDR3 length equals 15 residues. Trimming shortened V by 0 bases and J by 1 base, and 10 bases separated the two germline ends. Germline CDR1 is SGHRS and CDR2 is YFSETQ. The CDR3 coding sequence is TGCGCCAGCAGCTTGGTCGGGGGAGAGAACACTGAAGCTTTCTTT. It is translated as CASSLVGGENTEAFF.

The genes are TRBV2 and TRBJ1-6, with TRBD1 identical over 8 bases. The J segment lost 0 bases and the V segment lost 5 bases, leaving 9 bases of the junction unmatched. Per germline, CDR1 SNHLY and CDR2 FYNNEI. The CDR3 totals 18 residues. DNA of the CDR3: TGTGCCAGCAGTCCACCCCGACAGGGGTTCTCCTATAATTCACCCCTCCACTTT. Its translation: CASSPPRQGFSYNSPLHF.

The rearrangement uses TRBV12-3 or TRBV12-4 and TRBJ2-5; D possibly corresponds to TRBD2 (5 bases). The CDR3 is 12 residues long. V dropped 6 bases and J dropped 5 bases, with 10 bases sitting between them. The CDR3 DNA follows: TGTGCCAGCAGGTCTCCTAGCGAGACCCAGTACTTC. It is translated as CASRSPSETQYF.

The J gene is TRBJ1-2, the V gene TRBV3-1 (or the pseudogene TRBV3-2); possible D gene TRBD1, 6 bases. The germline gives CDR1 LGHDT, CDR2 YNNKEL (reference sequence). Trimming took off 0 bases at V and 2 bases at J, with 13 bases between the two ends. This CDR3 is built from 16 residues. The CDR3: CASSQEGGALNYGYTF. The CDR3 DNA reads TGTGCCAGCAGCCAAGAGGGGGGGGCGCTGAACTATGGCTACACCTTC.

The chain couples TRBV6-5 to TRBJ1-2, with 7 bases identical to TRBD1. From germline, CDR1 is MNHEY and CDR2 SVGAGI. V was clipped by 0 bases and J by 7 bases; unmatched bases: 2. CDR3 size: 13 residues. The CDR3 loop is CASSYSGGLGYTF. The CDR3 coding sequence is TGTGCCAGCAGTTACTCAGGGGGCCTTGGCTACACCTTC.

Comment on this clone: Additional DNA sequences in this sample encode the identical CDR3. This chain uses TRBV18 with TRBJ1-2; 10 nucleotides align to TRBD1. Germline trimming cut 3 bases from V and 1 base from J; bases unmatched to any gene: 2. The CDR3 consists of 15 residues. Germline CDR1 KGHSH, CDR2 LQKENI. The CDR3 region has the DNA TGTGCCAGCTCACCCGGGACAGGGGTTAACTATGGCTACACCTTC. Translating gives CASSPGTGVNYGYTF.

This chain connects TRBV7-6 to TRBJ2-1; tentatively, D is TRBD2 (6 bases). Germline loops: CDR1 SGHVS, CDR2 FNYEAQ. The CDR3 loop spans 17 amino acids. The ends were cut back, 1 base at V and 2 bases at J, with 15 bases in the middle. The CDR3 loop is CASSLVLAGPPYNEQFF. CDR3 nucleotides: TGTGCCAGCAGCTTAGTACTGGCGGGGCCCCCCTACAATGAGCAGTTCTTC.

The chain recombines TRBV10-3 with TRBJ2-7; 7 positions match TRBD2. The CDR3 spans 12 residues. V gave up 10 bases and J gave up 5 bases; unmatched junction bases: 8. Germline CDR1 ENHRY, CDR2 SYGVKD. CDR3 in DNA: TGTGCCACCTGGTTGGGGGGGAACGAGCAGTACTTC. It is translated as CATWLGGNEQYF.

Only a few counts were recorded for this clone. The chain carries TRBV19 and TRBJ1-4, with a weak D call TRBD1 (6 bases). The germline V gene encodes CDR1 LNHDA and CDR2 SQIVND (reference sequence). Trimming shortened V by 3 bases and J by 8 bases, and 13 bases separated the two germline ends. The CDR3 has 14 residues. CDR3: CASSILGAEEKLFF. CDR3 sequence (DNA): TGTGCCAGTAGTATTTTGGGGGCTGAAGAAAAACTGTTTTTT.

J is TRBJ1-4 and V is TRBV7-8; D gene ambiguous. Germline V CDR1 and CDR2: SGHVS, FQNEAQ. V was shortened by 7 bases and J by 7 bases, with 16 bases between the two germline ends. The CDR3 is 14 residues long. The CDR3 nucleotides are TGTGCCAGCACCCCTATGAGGGTTAGTGAAAAACTGTTTTTT. Translating gives CASTPMRVSEKLFF. Full variable domain (rest looked up from reference TRBV7-8 and TRBJ1-4): GAGVSQSPRYKVAKRGQDVALRCDPISGHVSLFWYQQALGQGPEFLTYFQNEAQLDKSGLPSDRFFAERPEGSVSTLKIQRTQQEDSAVYLCASTPMRVSEKLFFGSGTQLSVL.

V is TRBV6-4 and J is TRBJ1-1; no reliable D call. This CDR3 has 13 residues. V dropped 4 bases and J dropped 1 base, with 7 bases sitting between them. CDR1 is MRHNA and CDR2 is SNTAGT in the germline V gene. The CDR3 DNA sequence: TGTGCCAGCAGTGTGGCTGAGAACACTGAAGCTTTCTTT. It specifies CASSVAENTEAFF.

J is TRBJ1-2 and V is TRBV19; D is ambiguous. This CDR3 has 12 residues. V lost 5 bases, J lost 6 bases, and 10 bases lay in between. Germline CDR1 is LNHDA and CDR2 is SQIVND (reference sequence). CDR3 amino acids: CASSHGIDGYTF. Here the CDR3 DNA reads TGTGCCAGTAGTCACGGGATCGATGGCTACACCTTC.

This chain connects TRBV4-3 to TRBJ1-6; 12 bases are a match to TRBD1. This CDR3 has 16 residues. Germline V gene lookup returns CDR1 LGHNA and CDR2 YSLEER. Trimming cost V 0 bases and J 10 bases; bases outside gene matches: 4. The CDR3 protein is CASSQDWDRGLSPLHF. The CDR3 nucleotides read TGCGCCAGCAGCCAAGATTGGGACAGGGGGCTGTCACCCCTCCACTTT.

The chain has TRBV5-1 and TRBJ2-1, with TRBD1 matching over 8 bases. The CDR3 is 16 amino acids. V shed 4 bases, J shed 0 bases, and the junction held 6 bases outside the gene matches. Germline V gene data show CDR1 as SGHRS and CDR2 as YFSETQ. The CDR3: CASSVGQGNSYNEQFF. CDR3 coding DNA: TGCGCCAGCAGCGTAGGACAGGGTAACTCCTACAATGAGCAGTTCTTC. The full variable domain, with the rest looked up from reference TRBV5-1 and TRBJ2-1, is KAGVTQTPRYLIKTRGQQVTLSCSPISGHRSVSWYQQTPGQGLQFLFEYFSETQRNKGNFPGRFSGRQFSNSRSEMNVSTLELGDSALYLCASSVGQGNSYNEQFFGPGTRLTVL.

The chain links TRBV2 to TRBJ1-5, with no clear D. The CDR3 consists of 17 residues. Trimming shortened V by 5 bases and J by 3 bases, and 20 bases separated the two germline ends. The germline V gene encodes CDR1 SNHLY and CDR2 FYNNEI. CDR3 nucleotide sequence: TGTGCCAGCAGTAAATCTACCGGTACCTCCAACAATCAGCCCCAGCATTTT. Protein sequence: CASSKSTGTSNNQPQHF.

Of note for this clone: Additional DNA sequences in this sample encode the identical CDR3. This chain joins TRBV7-9 and TRBJ1-2; 10 bases are shared with TRBD1. The junction had 4 bases not matched to a gene; V was cut back by 6 bases and J by 6 bases. The CDR3 contains 13 residues. Germline V gene data show CDR1 as SEHNR and CDR2 as FQNEAQ (reference sequence). The CDR3 bases are TGTGCCAGCAGACCCGGGACAGGGGATGGCTACACCTTC. This encodes CASRPGTGDGYTF. The variable domain in full, with the rest retrieved from reference TRBV7-9 and TRBJ1-2, is DTGVSQNPRHKITKRGQNVTFRCDPISEHNRLYWYRQTLGQGPEFLTYFQNEAQLEKSRLLSDRFSAERPKGSFSTLEIQRTEQGDSAMYLCASRPGTGDGYTFGSGTRLTVV.